This T cell receptor (beta chain) was captured by sequencing in a study of shared T cell receptors in the human thymus. Sequencing used immunoSEQ multiplex PCR; TCRdb keeps in-frame clones, though not all of them. The sample lists about 540,000 clones; about four fifths were seen once. From germline, CDR1 is LGHNA and CDR2 YSLEER. The CDR3 is 15 residues long. Unmatched junction bases numbered 2, after V lost 2 bases and J lost 1 base. These data were likewise used in another study, on human thymus T cells. That paper adds: It was from resections taken during corrective heart surgery that the thymus tissue came. Unrelated individuals reportedly shared highly overlapping thymic TCR repertoires.

This receptor was taken from a boy under three years old with a congenital heart defect. The specimen sequenced was thymocytes. The chain employs TRBV4-3 and TRBJ2-7; 10 bases fit TRBD1. The DNA of the CDR3 is TGCGCCAGCAGCCAAATGGACAGGGGGTCCTACGAGCAGTACTTC. Protein product: CASSQMDRGSYEQYF.